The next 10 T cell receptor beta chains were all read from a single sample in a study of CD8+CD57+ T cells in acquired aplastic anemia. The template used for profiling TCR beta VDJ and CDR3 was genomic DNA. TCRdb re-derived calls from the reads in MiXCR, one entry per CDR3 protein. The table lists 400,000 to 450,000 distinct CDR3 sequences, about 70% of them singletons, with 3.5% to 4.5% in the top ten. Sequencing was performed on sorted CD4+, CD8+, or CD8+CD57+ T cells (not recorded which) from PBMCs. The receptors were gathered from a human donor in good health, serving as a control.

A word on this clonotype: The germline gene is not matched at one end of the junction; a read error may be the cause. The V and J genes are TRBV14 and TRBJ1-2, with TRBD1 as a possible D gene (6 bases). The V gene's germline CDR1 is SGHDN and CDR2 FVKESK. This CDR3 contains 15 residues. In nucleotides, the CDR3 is TGCGCCAGCAGCCAGTCCCGGGGGGCCATGTATTTCTACACCTTC. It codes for CASSQSRGAMYFYTF.

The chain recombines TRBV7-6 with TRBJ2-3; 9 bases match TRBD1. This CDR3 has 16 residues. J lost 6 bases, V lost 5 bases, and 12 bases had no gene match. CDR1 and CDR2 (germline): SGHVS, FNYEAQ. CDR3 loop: CASSVSGQGQRDTQYF. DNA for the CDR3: TGTGCCAGCAGCGTCTCGGGACAGGGACAACGGGATACGCAGTATTTT.

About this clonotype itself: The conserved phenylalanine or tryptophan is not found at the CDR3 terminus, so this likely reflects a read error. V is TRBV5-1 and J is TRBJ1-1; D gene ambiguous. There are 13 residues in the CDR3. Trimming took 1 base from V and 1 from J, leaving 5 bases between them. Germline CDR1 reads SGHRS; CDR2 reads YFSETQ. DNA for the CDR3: TGCGCCAGCAGCTTGACTGGGAACACTGAAGCTTTCTCT. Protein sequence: CASSLTGNTEAFS.

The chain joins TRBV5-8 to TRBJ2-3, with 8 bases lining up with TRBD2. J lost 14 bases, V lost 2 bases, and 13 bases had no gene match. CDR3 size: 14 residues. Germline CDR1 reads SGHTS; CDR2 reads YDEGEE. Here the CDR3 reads CASSLGQAGAALYF. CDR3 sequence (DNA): TGTGCCAGCAGCTTAGGGCAAGCGGGGGCCGCACTGTATTTT.

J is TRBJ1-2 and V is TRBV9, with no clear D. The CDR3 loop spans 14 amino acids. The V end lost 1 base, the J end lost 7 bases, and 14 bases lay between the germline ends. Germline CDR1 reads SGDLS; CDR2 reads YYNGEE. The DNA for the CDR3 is TGTGCCAGCAGCGTACACTCGACCACGGGTGGCTACACCTTC. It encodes CASSVHSTTGGYTF.

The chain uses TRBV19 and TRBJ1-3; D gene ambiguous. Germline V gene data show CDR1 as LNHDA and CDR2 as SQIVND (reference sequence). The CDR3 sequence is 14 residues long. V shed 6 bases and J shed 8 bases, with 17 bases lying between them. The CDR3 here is CASRGNDRVDTIYF. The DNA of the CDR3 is TGTGCCAGTAGAGGTAACGACCGGGTGGACACCATATATTTT.

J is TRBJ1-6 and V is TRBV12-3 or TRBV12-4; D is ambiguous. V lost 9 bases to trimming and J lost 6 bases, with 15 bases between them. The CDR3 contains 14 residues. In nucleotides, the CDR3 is TGTGCCAGTCACTCGGATATGGGTAATTCACCCCTCCACTTT. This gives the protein CASHSDMGNSPLHF.

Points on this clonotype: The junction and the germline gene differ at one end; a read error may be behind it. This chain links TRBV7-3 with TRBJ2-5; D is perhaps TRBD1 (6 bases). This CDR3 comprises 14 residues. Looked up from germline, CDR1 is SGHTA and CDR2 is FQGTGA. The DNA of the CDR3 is TGTGCCAGCAGCTTACTACTGGACAGTGAGGCTTTGTATTTC. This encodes CASSLLLDSEALYF. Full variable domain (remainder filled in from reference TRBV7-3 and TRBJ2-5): GAGVSQTPSNKVTEKGKYVELRCDPISGHTALYWYRQSLGQGPEFLIYFQGTGAADDSGLPNDRFFAVRPEGSVSTLKIQRTERGDSAVYLCASSLLLDSEALYFGPGTRLLVL.

DNA of the CDR3: TGTGCCAGCAGTTCGACGGGGCGTTCCCCGCCGTTCTTC. Amino acid sequence: CASSSTGRSPPFF. V and J are TRBV5-6 and TRBJ2-1; tentatively, D is TRBD1 or TRBD2 (5 bases each). Germline V CDR1 and CDR2: SGHDT, YYEEEE. This CDR3 has 13 amino acids. V was pared by 5 bases and J by 15 bases, with 21 bases between.

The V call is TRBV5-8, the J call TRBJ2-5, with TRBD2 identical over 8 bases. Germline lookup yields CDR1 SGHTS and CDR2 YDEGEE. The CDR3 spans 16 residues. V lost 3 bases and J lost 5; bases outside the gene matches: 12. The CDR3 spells CASSYRRSGGRETQYF. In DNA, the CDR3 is TGTGCCAGCAGCTATCGCCGGTCGGGGGGGCGTGAGACCCAGTACTTC.